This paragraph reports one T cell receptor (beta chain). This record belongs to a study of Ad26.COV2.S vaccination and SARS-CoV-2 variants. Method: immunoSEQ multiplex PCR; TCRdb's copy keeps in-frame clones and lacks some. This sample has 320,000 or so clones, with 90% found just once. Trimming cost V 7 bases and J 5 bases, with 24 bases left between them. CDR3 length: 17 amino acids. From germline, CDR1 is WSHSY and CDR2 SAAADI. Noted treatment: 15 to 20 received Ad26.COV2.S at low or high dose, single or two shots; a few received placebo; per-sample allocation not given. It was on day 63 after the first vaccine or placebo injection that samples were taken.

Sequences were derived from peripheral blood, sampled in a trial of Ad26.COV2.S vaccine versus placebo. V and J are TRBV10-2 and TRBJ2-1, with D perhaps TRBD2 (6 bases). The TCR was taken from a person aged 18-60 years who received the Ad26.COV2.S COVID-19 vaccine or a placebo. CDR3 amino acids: CASNGFPRGGADNEQFF. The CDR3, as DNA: TGCGCCAGCAATGGGTTCCCCCGGGGAGGCGCCGACAATGAGCAGTTCTTC.